Included here is one TCR beta chain sequence, with context. There is no known antigen for this receptor. Within one base of it there is no much larger clone, and no base qualities were kept. The sample originates from a study of vaccination effects on CD4 cells after COVID-19 (dated by TCRdb to 2022 to 2024). About the full investigation: Each participant got two doses of an mRNA SARS-CoV-2 vaccine, either BNT162b2 or mRNA-1273. Cultures from other donors in the study were sequenced with the Oncomine TCR Beta short-read assay on an Illumina iSeq 100. SARS-CoV-2 spike-specific CD4+ TCR repertoires from before and after mRNA vaccination were compared in COVID-19 convalescent patients and in infection-naive vaccine recipients. Altogether, 10 COVID-19 convalescent patients and several SARS-CoV-2-naive healthy vaccine recipients made up the full study. General study outcomes and caveats: Among healthy vaccine recipients, nearly all vaccine-induced clones were SARS-CoV-2 mono-reactive, and only 1 of 255 was cross-reactive with common cold coronaviruses. The study was limited by a small number of convalescent patients, and early post-infection timepoints were lacking. At late post-vaccination timepoints, both infection-induced and vaccine-induced clones showed marked clonal contraction, consistent with waning T cell responses.

The germline ends are 13 bases apart after V is trimmed by 1 base and J by 0 bases. In the germline V gene, CDR1 corresponds to SGHDN and CDR2 to FVKESK. The CDR3, from cysteine to phenylalanine, totals 17 residues. Kept here is only the CDR3 DNA, which spans 51 bases and is read in frame from base 1. Library preparation employed the immunoSEQ multiplex PCR assay. DNA from the cultured and isolated CD4+ T cells underwent TCR beta CDR3 sequencing. Per the original workflow: The analysis removed non-productive TCR sequences, trimmed reads to the CDR3 region, and retained only CDR3s that were 7 or more amino acids long. The MANAFEST web app was used to pick out antigen-specific clonotypes by comparing their expansion in peptide wells with that in reference cultures. To count as positive, a clone had to show expansion at FDR<0.05 compared with the reference and with all other wells, an odds ratio above 5, and a frequency above 0.1% in two replicate wells. Clonotypes significantly expanded in SARS-CoV-2 spike wells and in at least one common cold coronavirus spike condition were defined as cross-reactive. Levenshtein distance calculated with the stringdist R package was used to assess CDR3 similarity, and unrooted trees were constructed with ape in R 3.6.1. Held by TCRdb, this immuneACCESS table contains in-frame sequences only and omits some clones. Under half of the omission traces to an unresolved V gene where checked; the cause of the rest is unknown. V and J calls and clone size are copied from that table; D and trimming were computed from the DNA. For this sample the table gives about 63,000 clones, of which 75% were detected only once. The ten top clones hold less than 4% of the sample.

To identify antigen-specific CD4+ T cell clonotypes by their expansion, the ViraFEST assay first stimulated PBMC with viral peptide pools and then applied TCR sequencing. After about 10 days of culture, CD4+ T cells were isolated with the EasySep CD4+ T cell isolation kit. Healthy vaccine recipients had no prior SARS-CoV-2 infection, confirmed by negative nucleocapsid antibodies before and after vaccination. Each well held 1.5 million to 2.5 million PBMC cultured in IMDM containing around 5% human AB serum, 8.5 to 10 IU/ml IL-2 and gentamicin, along with around 9.1 ug/ml peptides. Half of the culture medium was replaced with fresh IL-2-containing medium on days 3 and 7. Each peptide stimulation condition was cultured in triplicate wells unless otherwise noted. Using Ficoll-Paque Plus gradient centrifugation, PBMC were separated from whole blood and then either used fresh or cryopreserved at -140C. The spike proteins of SARS-CoV-2 and of the common cold coronaviruses HCoV-NL63, HCoV-OC43 and HCoV-229E were spanned by overlapping peptide pools. Genomic DNA was extracted from cultured CD4+ T cells with the QIAamp micro DNA kit.

This sequence was found in a human donor who received a COVID-19 vaccine. The chain is assembled from TRBV14 and TRBJ1-3, with the D gene call left open. Specimen: CD4+ T cells from PBMCs cultured with HCoV-OC43 spike peptides, collected before COVID-19 vaccination. The sample's cell subset or site label is to be understood as: HCoV-OC43 spike overlapping peptide pool stimulation. CDR3 loop: CASSQVLGAGSGNTIYF. The DNA reads as follows: TGTGCCAGCAGCCAAGTATTAGGAGCCGGCTCTGGAAACACCATATATTTT.